Presented here are 27 T cell receptor beta chains from one specimen sequenced in a study of Ad26.COV2.S vaccination and SARS-CoV-2 variants. The treatment here: around 19 received Ad26.COV2.S at low or high dose, single or two shots; several received placebo; per-sample allocation not given. The samples were gathered on day 63 after the first injection of vaccine or placebo. TCRdb's copy holds only in-frame clones and misses some; the assay was immunoSEQ multiplex PCR. This sample has about 680,000 clones, with roughly nine tenths found just once. The starting material was peripheral blood, obtained in a trial of Ad26.COV2.S vaccine versus placebo. The origin of the receptors is a person aged 18-60 years who received the Ad26.COV2.S COVID-19 vaccine or a placebo.

The chain carries TRBV25-1 and TRBJ2-3; D gene uncertain. V gave up 4 bases and J gave up 0 bases, with 5 bases separating them. The CDR3 sequence is 13 residues long. From germline, CDR1 is MGHDK and CDR2 SYGVNS. In nucleotides, the CDR3 is TGTGCCAGCAGTGCCTCTAGCACAGATACGCAGTATTTT. It encodes CASSASSTDTQYF.

As to this clone: This same CDR3 is encoded by further DNA sequences in the sample. The rearrangement joins TRBV18 to TRBJ1-1; the D is unclear. This CDR3 has 13 residues. From germline, CDR1 is KGHSH and CDR2 LQKENI. The ends were cut back, 1 base at V and 3 bases at J, with 6 bases in the middle. CDR3 residues: CASSPQGDTEAFF. DNA of the CDR3: TGTGCCAGCTCACCACAGGGCGACACTGAAGCTTTCTTT.

This clone occurred a few times. The CDR3 coding sequence is TGTGCCAGCAGGGACTACGAGCAGTACTTC. Its translation is CASRDYEQYF. The chain couples TRBV6-5 to TRBJ2-7; D remains ambiguous. Per germline, CDR1 MNHEY and CDR2 SVGAGI. With 6 bases removed from V and 3 bases from J, the gap between germline ends came to 3 bases. This CDR3 is 10 amino acids long.

The gene calls are TRBV3-1 (or the pseudogene TRBV3-2) and TRBJ1-6; D uncertain. The ends were cut back, 1 base at V and 7 bases at J, with 8 bases in the middle. Germline CDR1 LGHDT, CDR2 YNNKEL (reference sequence). This CDR3 is 14 amino acids long. CDR3 DNA: TGTGCCAGCAGCCAAGCACAGTCCAATTCACCCCTCCACTTT. Translation: CASSQAQSNSPLHF.

The chain uses TRBV19 and TRBJ2-7; D is unclear. The CDR3 sequence is 13 residues long. Germline lookup yields CDR1 LNHDA and CDR2 SQIVND (reference sequence). V lost 3 bases, J lost 0 bases, and 6 bases lay in between. CDR3 in amino acids: CASSISLSYEQYF. The CDR3 coding sequence is TGTGCCAGTAGTATCAGTCTCTCCTACGAGCAGTACTTC.

The gene calls are TRBV5-1 and TRBJ2-5, with 10 bases matching TRBD2. V dropped 0 bases and J dropped 4; count of bases not matched to a gene: 6. The germline V gene has CDR1 SGHRS and CDR2 YFSETQ. CDR3 length: 16 residues. CDR3: CASSLDPAGGGETQYF. The CDR3 nucleotides read TGCGCCAGCAGCTTGGATCCAGCGGGAGGGGGAGAGACCCAGTACTTC. Filled out from reference TRBV5-1 and TRBJ2-5, the complete variable domain reads KAGVTQTPRYLIKTRGQQVTLSCSPISGHRSVSWYQQTPGQGLQFLFEYFSETQRNKGNFPGRFSGRQFSNSRSEMNVSTLELGDSALYLCASSLDPAGGGETQYFGPGTRLLVL.

In regard to this clone: The sample contains more than one DNA sequence encoding this CDR3. This chain uses TRBV2 with TRBJ2-5; D is unclear. Looked up from germline, CDR1 is SNHLY and CDR2 is FYNNEI. V was pared by 4 bases and J by 3 bases, with 6 bases between. This CDR3 is 12 amino acids long. CDR3 sequence reads: CASSGLEETQYF. In nucleotides, the CDR3 is TGTGCCAGCAGTGGACTGGAAGAGACCCAGTACTTC.

This chain joins TRBV5-1 and TRBJ2-2; 7 bases match TRBD1. Per germline, CDR1 SGHRS and CDR2 YFSETQ. This CDR3 spans 16 amino acids. V gave up 0 bases and J gave up 6 bases; unmatched junction bases: 8. The CDR3 loop reads CASSLGDREDSGELFF. Here the CDR3 DNA reads TGCGCCAGCAGCTTGGGCGACAGGGAAGATTCCGGGGAGCTGTTTTTT.

This chain joins TRBV6-5 and TRBJ2-7; 7 bases map to TRBD1. CDR1 MNHEY and CDR2 SVGAGI come from the germline V gene. The CDR3 covers 14 residues. Trimming at V came to 8 bases and at J to 2 bases, leaving 9 bases not matched to a gene. CDR3 region: CASDRDSPTYEQYF. CDR3 DNA sequence: TGTGCCAGCGACCGGGACAGCCCAACCTACGAGCAGTACTTC.

This clone was seen just once. This chain joins TRBV5-6 and TRBJ2-5; TRBD2 matches 7 bases. This CDR3 has 13 residues. V was clipped by 3 bases and J by 6 bases; unmatched bases: 5. Germline V gene sequence: CDR1 SGHDT, CDR2 YYEEEE. CDR3: CASSYSGRKTQYF. The CDR3 nucleotides are TGTGCCAGCAGCTATAGCGGGCGGAAGACCCAGTACTTC. Looking up the rest from reference TRBV5-6 and TRBJ2-5 gives the full variable domain: DAGVTQSPTHLIKTRGQQVTLRCSPKSGHDTVSWYQQALGQGPQFIFQYYEEEERQRGNFPDRFSGHQFPNYSSELNVNALLLGDSALYLCASSYSGRKTQYFGPGTRLLVL.

The rearrangement uses TRBV7-9 and TRBJ2-3, with unresolved D. There are 10 residues in the CDR3. The V end was cut by 8 bases, the J end by 5 bases, with 5 bases between. The germline V gene has CDR1 SEHNR and CDR2 FQNEAQ (reference sequence). CDR3 sequence reads: CASSGDTQYF. The CDR3 nucleotides are TGTGCCAGCTCAGGAGATACGCAGTATTTT.

The chain carries TRBV4-1 and TRBJ2-7; 7 bases align to TRBD2. CDR3 length: 16 amino acids. The germline CDR1 and CDR2 sequences are MGHRA and YSYEKL. The J segment lost 3 bases and the V segment lost 1 base, leaving 9 bases of the junction unmatched. CDR3 residues: CASSQGGGRYNYEQYF. CDR3 nucleotide sequence: TGCGCCAGCAGCCAAGGGGGGGGAAGATATAACTACGAGCAGTACTTC.

This chain uses TRBV6-5 with TRBJ1-5; D remains unclear. The length of the CDR3 is 13 residues. CDR1 and CDR2 from the germline V gene are MNHEY and SVGAGI. Trimming stripped 3 bases from V and 6 bases from J, with 9 bases between. In nucleotides, the CDR3 is TGTGCCAGCAGTTATGAGGGTACTCAGCCCCAGCATTTT. This codes for CASSYEGTQPQHF.

The genes are TRBV6-6 and TRBJ1-5, with D unresolved. Germline V gene sequence: CDR1 MNHNY, CDR2 SVGAGI (reference sequence). Trimming shortened V by 8 bases and J by 2 bases, and 10 bases separated the two germline ends. The CDR3 has 13 amino acids. CDR3 coding DNA: TGTGCCAGCGCGGCTCTCGGCAATCAGCCCCAGCATTTT. Protein product: CASAALGNQPQHF.

V and J are TRBV4-2 and TRBJ2-5; 9 nucleotides agree with TRBD2. CDR1 is LGHNA, CDR2 YNFKEQ, per germline. The CDR3 extends over 16 amino acids. After removal of 1 base from V and 5 bases from J, the junction contained 8 bases not matched to a gene. The CDR3 DNA follows: TGTGCCAGCAGCCAAGTATGGCGGGAGGGCCTCGAGACCCAGTACTTC. This sequence encodes CASSQVWREGLETQYF.

The V gene is TRBV7-9, the J gene TRBJ1-1; TRBD1 aligns across 9 bases. Germline CDR1 reads SEHNR; CDR2 reads FQNEAQ (reference sequence). Trimming cost V 8 bases and J 1 base; bases outside gene matches: 14. The CDR3 is made up of 17 amino acids. CDR3 sequence: CASRYQGQGFANTEAFF. In DNA form, the CDR3 reads TGTGCCAGCCGGTACCAGGGACAGGGCTTTGCGAACACTGAAGCTTTCTTT.

This sequence joins TRBV7-8 and TRBJ2-7; TRBD2 aligns across 7 bases. V dropped 5 bases and J dropped 2; count of bases not matched to a gene: 12. Germline V gene sequence: CDR1 SGHVS, CDR2 FQNEAQ. The CDR3 contains 16 residues. The CDR3: CASSPLDSGGTYEQYF. As DNA, the CDR3 is TGTGCCAGCAGCCCCCTGGATTCGGGGGGTACCTACGAGCAGTACTTC.

The rearrangement links TRBV6-2 or TRBV6-3 to TRBJ1-5; TRBD1 might be the D (5 bases). CDR1 and CDR2 from the germline V gene are MNHEY and SVGEGT. The CDR3 runs to 15 residues. Trimming shortened V by 4 bases and J by 3 bases, and 13 bases separated the two germline ends. In DNA form, the CDR3 reads TGTGCCAGCAGTTCCAATCGACAGATCAATCAGCCCCAGCATTTT. This translates into CASSSNRQINQPQHF.

This clone has just a few counts. Other DNA sequences in this specimen translate into the identical CDR3. The rearrangement joins TRBV15 to TRBJ2-5; D gene ambiguous. The V gene's germline CDR1 is LNHNV and CDR2 YYDKDF (reference sequence). CDR3 length: 12 residues. The germline V and J ends were trimmed by 0 bases and 5 bases, with 4 bases remaining between them. The CDR3 region has the DNA TGTGCCACCAGCAGAGATCGGGAGACCCAGTACTTC. Translation gives CATSRDRETQYF.

This clone was detected a few times. This rearrangement joins TRBV29-1 to TRBJ2-7, with 9 bases lining up with TRBD2. With 3 bases clipped from V and 0 bases from J, the junction kept 9 bases outside the gene matches. The CDR3 totals 16 residues. Germline CDR1 and CDR2: SQVTM and ANQGSEA. The CDR3 DNA sequence: TGCAGCGTTGAGCTCTCGGCGGGAGGGTACTCCTACGAGCAGTACTTC. This sequence encodes CSVELSAGGYSYEQYF.

This chain connects TRBV7-2 to TRBJ1-2; no clear D gene. The germline CDR1 and CDR2 sequences are SGHTA and FQGNSA. The CDR3 extends over 13 amino acids. V shed 1 base and J shed 5 bases, with 8 bases lying between them. CDR3 sequence: CASSLGVTYGYTF. The CDR3 DNA is TGTGCCAGCAGCTTAGGGGTAACTTATGGCTACACCTTC.

A single count supports this clone. This sequence joins TRBV6-2 or TRBV6-3 and TRBJ2-5; D is possibly TRBD1 or TRBD2 (6 bases each). Germline CDR1 is MNHEY and CDR2 is SVGEGT. Trimming took 0 bases from V and 2 from J, leaving 10 bases between them. The CDR3 length is 15 residues. The chain's CDR3 is CASSYSGGLQETQYF. The CDR3 coding sequence is TGTGCCAGCAGTTACTCAGGGGGACTTCAAGAGACCCAGTACTTC.

This clone was seen a few times. This sequence joins TRBV27 and TRBJ1-4; D might be TRBD1 (5 bases). The CDR3 has 14 residues. Germline CDR1 reads MNHEY; CDR2 reads SMNVEV (reference sequence). V lost 6 bases, J lost 2 bases, and 10 bases lay in between. DNA of the CDR3: TGTGCCAGCAGCATCCAGGGTACTAATGAAAAACTGTTTTTT. Translating gives CASSIQGTNEKLFF.

The chain couples TRBV20-1 to TRBJ1-6; no clear D gene. The CDR3 length is 13 residues. Germline V gene lookup returns CDR1 DFQATT and CDR2 SNEGSKA (reference sequence). Trimming removed 3 bases from V and 7 bases from J, with 10 bases in between. DNA of the CDR3: TGCAGTGCTAGTCTAATGGGGAATTCACCCCTCCACTTT. Translating it yields CSASLMGNSPLHF.

V is TRBV27 and J is TRBJ2-3, with D uncertain. Trimming took off 9 bases at V and 1 base at J, with 5 bases between the two ends. In germline, CDR1 is MNHEY, CDR2 SMNVEV (reference sequence). The CDR3 contains 11 residues. In DNA form, the CDR3 reads TGTGCCAGTCCCTGCACAGATACGCAGTATTTT. Amino acids: CASPCTDTQYF.

The chain couples TRBV6-5 to TRBJ2-1, with D tentatively TRBD1 (6 bases). The CDR3 has 12 amino acids. The V end lost 7 bases, the J end lost 8 bases, and 12 bases lay between the germline ends. Per germline, CDR1 MNHEY and CDR2 SVGAGI. In nucleotides, the CDR3 is TGTGCCAGCATCGGACAGACGGATGAGCAGTTCTTC. This codes for CASIGQTDEQFF.

The rearrangement links TRBV3-1 (or the pseudogene TRBV3-2) to TRBJ1-6; 9 nucleotides line up with TRBD1. V lost 7 bases and J lost 12; bases outside the gene matches: 10. This CDR3 comprises 14 residues. Germline CDR1 LGHDT, CDR2 YNNKEL (reference sequence). The CDR3 DNA is TGTGCCAGCAATCTGGGGACAGGGAACGAACCCCTCCACTTT. Translating it yields CASNLGTGNEPLHF.